The T cell receptor (beta chain) under discussion was sequenced for a study of shared clonotypes between healthy human individuals. Regarding the study as a whole: Shared across a few donors were around 5% of the naive CD4 clonotypes.

Germline CDR1 reads SGHVS; CDR2 reads FNYEAQ. V lost 5 bases and J 2 bases, leaving 16 bases between the germline ends. There are 16 residues in the CDR3. Terminally differentiated effector memory CD45RA+ cells were left out of the naive CD8 fraction, which was CD45RO-negative and positively selected for CCR7. Under the authors' procedure: ImmunoSEQ supplied junction-only sequences lacking quality scores, so filtering was different. Generated by immunoSEQ multiplex PCR, the TCRdb table keeps only in-frame clones and is missing some. V and J calls and clone size follow that table, whereas D and trimming were derived from the DNA. Of approximately 740,000 clones listed, almost 95% were seen once; the top ten hold 24%. Remarks on this clone: Its antigen remains unidentified.

This TCR was sampled from a man younger than 40 in good health. The sequenced sample consisted of naive CD8+ T cells sorted from blood. The chain couples TRBV7-6 to TRBJ2-1; D is ambiguous. In DNA form, the CDR3 reads TGTGCCAGCAGCCCGGCGTACGGACGGGCCTACAATGAGCAGTTCTTC. Its translation is CASSPAYGRAYNEQFF.